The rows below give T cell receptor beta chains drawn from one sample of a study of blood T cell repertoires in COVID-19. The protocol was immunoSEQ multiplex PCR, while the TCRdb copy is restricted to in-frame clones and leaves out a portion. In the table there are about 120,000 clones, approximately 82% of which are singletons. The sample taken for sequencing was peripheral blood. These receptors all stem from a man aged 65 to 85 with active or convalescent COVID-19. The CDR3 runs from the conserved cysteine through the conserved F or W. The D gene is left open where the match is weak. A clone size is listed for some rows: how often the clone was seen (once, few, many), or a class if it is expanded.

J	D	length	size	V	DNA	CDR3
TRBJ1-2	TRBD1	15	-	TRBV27	TGTGCCAGCAGTGATGGACAGGGATGGAGCTATGGCTACACCTTC	CASSDGQGWSYGYTF
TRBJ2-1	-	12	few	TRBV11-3	TGTGCCAGCAGCTTGATCGGGTCCGAGCAGTTCTTC	CASSLIGSEQFF
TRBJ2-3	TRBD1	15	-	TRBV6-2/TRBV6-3	TGTGCCAGCAGTTACTCTCGGACAGGGGATTATACGCAGTATTTT	CASSYSRTGDYTQYF
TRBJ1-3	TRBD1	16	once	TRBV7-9	TGTGCCAGCAGCTTAGCGGTAGGGGGCACTGGAAACACCATATATTTT	CASSLAVGGTGNTIYF
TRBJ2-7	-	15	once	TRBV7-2	TGTGCCAGCAGCTTAGTCTGGACTCCCACCTACGAGCAGTACTTC	CASSLVWTPTYEQYF
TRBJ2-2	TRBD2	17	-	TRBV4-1	TGCGCCAGCAGCCAAGAAGTAGCGGGGGGGAACACCGGGGAGCTGTTTTTT	CASSQEVAGGNTGELFF
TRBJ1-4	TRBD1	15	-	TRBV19	TGTGCCACCCGGGACAGGGGATCAACTAATGAAAAACTGTTTTTT	CATRDRGSTNEKLFF
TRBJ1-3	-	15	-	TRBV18	TGTGCCAGCTCCCCCCAGGGCGGAGCTGGAAACACCATATATTTT	CASSPQGGAGNTIYF
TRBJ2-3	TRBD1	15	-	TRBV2	TGTGCCAGCAGAGCAACAGGGGTCCGCACAGATACGCAGTATTTT	CASRATGVRTDTQYF
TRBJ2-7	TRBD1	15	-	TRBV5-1	TGCGCCAGCAGCTCCGACGGGACAGGGGGCTACGAGCAGTACTTC	CASSSDGTGGYEQYF
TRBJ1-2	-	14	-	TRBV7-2	TGTGCCAGCAGCCCCCAGGGGTACACGGATGGCTACACCTTC	CASSPQGYTDGYTF
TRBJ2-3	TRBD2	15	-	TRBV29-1	TGCAGCGTTGAGGCTAGCGGCATGGTTGGTGATACGCAGTATTTT	CSVEASGMVGDTQYF
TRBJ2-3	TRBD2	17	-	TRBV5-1	TGCGCCAGCAGCCAAAGACTAGCGGGGGGGAGCACAGATACGCAGTATTTT	CASSQRLAGGSTDTQYF
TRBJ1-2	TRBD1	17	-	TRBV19	TGTGCCAGTAGTCCAACCCCACGAGGACAGGGGGACTATGGCTACACCTTC	CASSPTPRGQGDYGYTF
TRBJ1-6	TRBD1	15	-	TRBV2	TGTGCCAGCAGGCCCGGGACAGTGAAGAATTCACCCCTCCACTTT	CASRPGTVKNSPLHF